This TCR beta chain is drawn from a study of T cells after yellow fever vaccination. Study findings and constraints: Subsequent booster samples again held most clones from primary vaccination (96% CD4, roughly 88% CD8).

Universal primer sites and UMIs were introduced during 5'RACE template-switching synthesis of TCR cDNA. TCRdb independently ran MiXCR on the 5' RACE reads; one entry per CDR3 protein. The data hold a few hundred thousand distinct CDR3 sequences, with roughly 8.7% observed a single time. This clonotype appeared many times. Its antigen is unknown. The clonotype was recovered from a man younger than 35 who received the YFV17D yellow fever vaccine. Source: PBMCs, taken on the day of the first yellow fever vaccination.

The CDR3, as DNA: TGCGCCAGCAGCTTCCGCGAAGGTTCGTACAATGAGCAGTTCTTC. Amino acids: CASSFREGSYNEQFF. The V and J genes are TRBV5-1 and TRBJ2-1, with no clear D. V lost 2 bases, J lost 4 bases, and 13 bases lay in between. The CDR3 is 15 residues long. Per germline, CDR1 SGHRS and CDR2 YFSETQ.